This T cell receptor beta chain was found in a study of memory CD4+ T cells and cytomegalovirus serostatus. The V and J ends lost 4 bases and 4 bases, in that order; junction bases with no gene match: 6. The germline CDR1 and CDR2 sequences are MNHEY and SMNVEV (reference sequence). The CDR3 has 14 amino acids. Single viable CD3+CD4+CD8-CD45RO+ cells were sorted as the memory CD4+ T cells. Produced via immunoSEQ multiplex PCR; TCRdb's table is partial and in-frame only. The sample includes 50,000 to 65,000 clones, roughly three quarters of them seen just once. The TCR was taken from an adult in good health and CMV-seronegative. Sample: memory CD4+ T cells from blood. The chain couples TRBV27 to TRBJ1-2; 7 nucleotides line up with TRBD1. In DNA, the CDR3 is TGTGCCAGCAGTTCCAGGGGGGGAGTCTATGGCTACACCTTC. Encoded protein: CASSSRGGVYGYTF.